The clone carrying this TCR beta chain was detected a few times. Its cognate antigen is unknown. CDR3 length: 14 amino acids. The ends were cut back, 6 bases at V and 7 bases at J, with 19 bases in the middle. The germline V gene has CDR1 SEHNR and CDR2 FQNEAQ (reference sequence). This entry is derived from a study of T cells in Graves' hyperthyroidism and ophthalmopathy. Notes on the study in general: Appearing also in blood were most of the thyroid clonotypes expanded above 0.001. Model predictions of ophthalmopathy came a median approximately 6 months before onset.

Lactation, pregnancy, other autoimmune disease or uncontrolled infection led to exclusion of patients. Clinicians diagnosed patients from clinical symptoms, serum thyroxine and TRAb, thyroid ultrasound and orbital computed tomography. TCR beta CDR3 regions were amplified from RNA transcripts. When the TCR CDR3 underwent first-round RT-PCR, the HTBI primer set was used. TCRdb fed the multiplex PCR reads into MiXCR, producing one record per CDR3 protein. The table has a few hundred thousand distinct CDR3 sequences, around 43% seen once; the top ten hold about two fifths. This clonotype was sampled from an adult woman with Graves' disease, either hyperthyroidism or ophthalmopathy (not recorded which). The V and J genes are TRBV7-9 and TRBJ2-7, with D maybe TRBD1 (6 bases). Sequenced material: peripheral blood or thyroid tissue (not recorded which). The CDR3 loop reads CASSSQGRSGEQYF. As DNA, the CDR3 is TGTGCCAGCAGTTCGCAGGGGCGGTCTGGGGAGCAGTACTTC.